This TCR beta chain stems from a study of T cell changes during pregnancy in multiple sclerosis. Assay: immunoSEQ multiplex PCR; the TCRdb copy retains only in-frame clones and omits some. Of about 130,000 clones listed, 90% to 98% were seen once; the top ten hold approximately 0.45%. V was clipped by 5 bases and J by 1 base, with 11 bases between them. The CDR3 consists of 14 residues. Germline lookup yields CDR1 LNHDA and CDR2 SQIVND (reference sequence). The sequence came from a female donor with multiple sclerosis, enrolled in a pregnancy study. Sequencing used peripheral blood, obtained after pregnancy. This sequence joins TRBV19 and TRBJ1-1; D is unclear. The CDR3 loop is CASSFLFRNTEAFF. In nucleotides, the CDR3 is TGTGCCAGTAGTTTCCTATTTCGGAACACTGAAGCTTTCTTT. Supplemented by reference TRBV19 and TRBJ1-1, the full variable domain reads DGGITQSPKYLFRKEGQNVTLSCEQNLNHDAMYWYRQDPGQGLRLIYYSQIVNDFQKGDIAEGYSVSREKKESFPLTVTSAQKNPTAFYLCASSFLFRNTEAFFGQGTRLTVV.